A single sample gave rise to the 32 T cell receptor beta chains below, sequenced in a study of quantifying T cell responses using KT2 cells. As for the study in general: Reverse transcription used primers in the TCR alpha and beta constant regions.

An oligo carrying a UMI was ligated to the cDNA 3' end. First-round PCR used three to five cycles and beta primers RC1.1 and RC1.2 covering TRBC1 and TRBC2. Via MiXCR, TCRdb re-called the UMI-ligation and nested PCR reads, giving one row per CDR3 protein. The sample shows around 50,000 distinct CDR3 sequences, more than 9% of them seen only once. The source material was PBMCs spiked with cells of the T cell clone KT2. These TCRs come from a human donor.

This clonotype was picked up many times. The chain uses TRBV12-3 or TRBV12-4 and TRBJ1-1, with D possibly matching TRBD1 (5 bases). V was pared by 3 bases and J by 6 bases, with 11 bases between. CDR3 size: 13 residues. The CDR3 sequence is CASSFGGRAEAFF. For the CDR3, the DNA is TGTGCCAGCAGTTTTGGGGGGAGGGCTGAAGCTTTCTTT.

V gene TRBV28 combines with J gene TRBJ2-3, with 7 bases lining up with TRBD1. With V trimmed by 8 bases and J by 2 bases, 4 bases remained unmatched. This CDR3 spans 13 amino acids. Germline V gene data show CDR1 as MDHEN and CDR2 as SYDVKM. The CDR3 protein is CASWGQHTDTQYF. In DNA, the CDR3 is TGTGCCAGCTGGGGACAGCACACAGATACGCAGTATTTT.

This clonotype occurred many times. The chain links TRBV5-4 to TRBJ2-3; D is possibly TRBD1 or TRBD2 (5 bases each). This CDR3 spans 13 amino acids. The V gene's germline CDR1 is SGHNT and CDR2 YYREEE (reference sequence). The germline V and J ends were trimmed by 4 bases and 10 bases, with 16 bases remaining between them. This chain's CDR3 is CASSATGAPSQYF. DNA of the CDR3: TGTGCCAGCAGCGCAACCGGGGCTCCGTCGCAGTATTTT.

The chain uses TRBV5-1 and TRBJ2-7; possible D gene TRBD2, 7 bases. The V end lost 2 bases, the J end lost 2 bases, and 17 bases lay between the germline ends. Germline values: CDR1 SGHRS, CDR2 YFSETQ. The CDR3 has 16 residues. The CDR3 loop reads CASSLRRGGGAYEQYF. CDR3 in DNA: TGCGCCAGCAGCTTACGACGAGGGGGGGGAGCCTACGAGCAGTACTTC.

This clonotype was counted between two and nine times. The gene calls are TRBV11-1 and TRBJ2-1; TRBD2 aligns across 15 bases. Germline V CDR1 and CDR2: SGHAT, FQDESV (reference sequence). Unmatched junction bases numbered 9, after V lost 5 bases and J lost 7 bases. The CDR3 is 17 amino acids. CDR3 coding DNA: TGTGCCAGCAGCCTCGGGACTAGCGGGAGGTCATGGAATGAGCAGTTCTTC. It encodes CASSLGTSGRSWNEQFF.

The chain employs TRBV5-6 and TRBJ1-6; D gene unclear. Per germline, CDR1 SGHDT and CDR2 YYEEEE. Trimming took off 0 bases at V and 0 bases at J, with 13 bases between the two ends. This CDR3 region has 18 residues. CDR3 bases: TGTGCCAGCAGCTTGGGGCTACCGGGTAGCTCCTATAATTCACCCCTCCACTTT. Its protein is CASSLGLPGSSYNSPLHF.

The chain couples TRBV20-1 to TRBJ2-3; D gene ambiguous. Germline loops: CDR1 DFQATT, CDR2 SNEGSKA (reference sequence). Trimming took off 0 bases at V and 0 bases at J, with 10 bases between the two ends. This CDR3 has 15 residues. The CDR3 region is CSARDTPGSTDTQYF. The CDR3 region has the DNA TGCAGTGCTAGAGATACCCCCGGCAGCACAGATACGCAGTATTTT.

This chain joins TRBV7-8 and TRBJ2-2; 8 nucleotides align to TRBD1. CDR1 is SGHVS and CDR2 is FQNEAQ in the germline V gene. V trimming: 5 bases; J trimming: 4 bases; junction bases outside the gene matches: 9. The CDR3 totals 16 residues. CDR3 loop: CASSLGRGLGTGELFF. The CDR3, as DNA: TGTGCCAGCAGCCTCGGCAGGGGGCTCGGCACCGGGGAGCTGTTTTTT.

The chain has TRBV20-1 and TRBJ1-5, with TRBD1 as a possible D gene (6 bases). V was pared by 2 bases and J by 7 bases, with 15 bases between. Germline CDR1 is DFQATT and CDR2 is SNEGSKA (reference sequence). This CDR3 region has 14 residues. CDR3 amino acids: CSARLGGAGQPQHF. The CDR3 DNA follows: TGCAGTGCTAGATTGGGGGGGGCTGGGCAGCCCCAGCATTTT.

For the CDR3, the DNA is TGTGCCAGCAGCTTCTCCGGGACAGGGAGCTCCTACAATGAGCAGTTCTTC. Its protein product is CASSFSGTGSSYNEQFF. J is TRBJ2-1 and V is TRBV2; 9 bases fit TRBD1. This CDR3 contains 17 residues. Germline CDR1 is SNHLY and CDR2 is FYNNEI. V was clipped by 6 bases and J by 0 bases; unmatched bases: 9.

The chain carries TRBV27 and TRBJ2-7, with a possible D match to TRBD2 (6 bases). CDR1 is MNHEY and CDR2 is SMNVEV in the germline V gene (reference sequence). CDR3 length: 16 amino acids. The V gene lost 6 bases and the J gene lost 4 bases, with 22 bases spanning the gap. CDR3 nucleotide sequence: TGTGCCAGCAGCCCCCTCGGGAGCGCGACCCTTTACGAGCAGTACTTC. This gives the protein CASSPLGSATLYEQYF.

This clonotype occurred a few times. The chain carries TRBV11-2 and TRBJ2-3, with 7 bases aligning to TRBD2. Trimming cost V 2 bases and J 1 base; bases outside gene matches: 12. Per germline, CDR1 SGHAT and CDR2 FQNNGV. The CDR3 sequence is 18 residues long. The chain's CDR3 is CASSLLGGGPLGTDTQYF. DNA of the CDR3: TGTGCCAGCAGCTTACTTGGGGGAGGGCCGTTAGGCACAGATACGCAGTATTTT.

Relative to its sample, this clonotype is medium-sized. This chain uses TRBV20-1 with TRBJ2-5, with D perhaps TRBD2 (6 bases). Trimming removed 1 base from V and 4 bases from J, with 22 bases in between. In germline, CDR1 is DFQATT, CDR2 SNEGSKA (reference sequence). The CDR3 contains 17 residues. CDR3 in amino acids: CSARALSGGVVGETQYF. The CDR3 DNA is TGCAGTGCTAGAGCTTTGAGTGGAGGGGTAGTTGGAGAGACCCAGTACTTC.

This clonotype was found many times. This chain uses TRBV5-6 with TRBJ2-7; tentatively, D is TRBD1 (6 bases). The V end was cut by 0 bases, the J end by 3 bases, with 7 bases between. This CDR3 is 13 amino acids long. Germline lookup yields CDR1 SGHDT and CDR2 YYEEEE. The CDR3 region has the DNA TGTGCCAGCAGCTTGGCGGGACACTACGAGCAGTACTTC. It specifies CASSLAGHYEQYF.

The table lists this clonotype with many counts. The chain couples TRBV7-6 to TRBJ2-3; possibly TRBD2 for D (6 bases). Trimming pared 2 bases from V and 1 base from J, leaving 10 bases between. Germline CDR1 reads SGHVS; CDR2 reads FNYEAQ. This CDR3 contains 15 residues. The CDR3 DNA follows: TGTGCCAGCAGCTTAAGCCCTAGCGGCACAGATACGCAGTATTTT. Its translation: CASSLSPSGTDTQYF.

The chain couples TRBV2 to TRBJ2-6; D unclear. The CDR3 is 15 amino acids. With 6 bases removed from V and 0 bases from J, the gap between germline ends came to 9 bases. Germline V lookup: CDR1 SNHLY, CDR2 FYNNEI. Here the CDR3 DNA reads TGTGCCAGCAGGCAGGAGATCTCTGGGGCCAACGTCCTGACTTTC. Protein product: CASRQEISGANVLTF. The full variable domain, rest sourced from reference TRBV2 and TRBJ2-6, is EPEVTQTPSHQVTQMGQEVILRCVPISNHLYFYWYRQILGQKVEFLVSFYNNEISEKSEIFDDQFSVERPDGSNFTLKIRSTKLEDSAMYFCASRQEISGANVLTFGAGSRLTVL.

This clonotype was counted at least ten times. The CDR3 reads CASSLAGDLSGANVLTF. CDR3 bases: TGTGCCAGCAGCCTAGCGGGGGACCTCTCTGGGGCCAACGTCCTGACTTTC. The gene calls are TRBV7-3 and TRBJ2-6, with 10 bases aligning to TRBD2. CDR1 and CDR2 from the germline V gene are SGHTA and FQGTGA. The CDR3 has 17 residues. J was trimmed by 0 bases and V by 5 bases; bases with no gene match: 4.

This clonotype was counted between two and nine times. J is TRBJ2-3 and V is TRBV20-1, with 12 bases aligning to TRBD2. J gave up 2 bases and V 4 bases, and 10 bases lay outside the gene matches. This CDR3 is built from 17 residues. Germline V gene sequence: CDR1 DFQATT, CDR2 SNEGSKA (reference sequence). The CDR3 DNA sequence: TGCAGTGCTAATGGGGCTAGCGGGGGGGTAACCACAGATACGCAGTATTTT. This gives the protein CSANGASGGVTTDTQYF.

The chain carries TRBV29-1 and TRBJ2-1, with D perhaps matching TRBD2 (5 bases). Trimming removed 2 bases from V and 3 bases from J, with 14 bases in between. CDR3 length equals 15 residues. Germline lookup yields CDR1 SQVTM and CDR2 ANQGSEA. The CDR3: CSVEPGLDFYNEQFF. CDR3 nucleotide sequence: TGCAGCGTTGAACCCGGACTCGACTTCTACAATGAGCAGTTCTTC.

This clonotype showed up many times. The chain uses TRBV5-6 and TRBJ2-7; 7 bases align to TRBD1. CDR1 is SGHDT and CDR2 is YYEEEE in the germline V gene. The CDR3 runs to 12 residues. V was clipped by 3 bases and J by 7 bases; unmatched bases: 4. Written as DNA, the CDR3 is TGTGCCAGCAGCTCCCAGGGGGTTGAGCAGTACTTC. It yields the protein CASSSQGVEQYF. Full variable domain (remainder filled in from reference TRBV5-6 and TRBJ2-7): DAGVTQSPTHLIKTRGQQVTLRCSPKSGHDTVSWYQQALGQGPQFIFQYYEEEERQRGNFPDRFSGHQFPNYSSELNVNALLLGDSALYLCASSSQGVEQYFGPGTRLTVT.

This clonotype was detected a few times. The chain has TRBV6-2 or TRBV6-3 and TRBJ2-2, with a possible D match to TRBD2 (6 bases). The V and J ends lost 5 bases and 5 bases respectively, with 9 bases between them. Germline loops: CDR1 MNHEY, CDR2 SVGEGT. CDR3 length: 13 residues. The CDR3, as DNA: TGTGCCAGCAGTATCCGGGAGACCGGGGAGCTGTTTTTT. Its protein product is CASSIRETGELFF.

J is TRBJ2-1 and V is TRBV7-9; possibly TRBD2 for D (5 bases). CDR3 length: 11 amino acids. Germline V gene data show CDR1 as SEHNR and CDR2 as FQNEAQ (reference sequence). V dropped 10 bases and J dropped 10 bases, with 14 bases sitting between them. This CDR3 is CATRRTGEQFF. CDR3 nucleotides: TGTGCCACCAGACGGACGGGAGAGCAGTTCTTC. The complete variable domain, with remaining parts taken from reference TRBV7-9 and TRBJ2-1, reads DTGVSQNPRHKITKRGQNVTFRCDPISEHNRLYWYRQTLGQGPEFLTYFQNEAQLEKSRLLSDRFSAERPKGSFSTLEIQRTEQGDSAMYLCATRRTGEQFFGPGTRLTVL.

V gene TRBV3-1 combines with J gene TRBJ1-5; D perhaps matches TRBD1 (5 bases). CDR3 length: 13 residues. Trimming stripped 4 bases from V and 6 bases from J, with 10 bases between. Germline V gene lookup returns CDR1 LGHDT and CDR2 YNNKEL (reference sequence). The chain's CDR3 is CASSLQGAQPQHF. The DNA for the CDR3 is TGTGCCAGCAGCCTCCAGGGCGCTCAGCCCCAGCATTTT.

This clonotype has more than one count but fewer than ten. The V and J genes are TRBV20-1 and TRBJ2-3; 10 positions agree with TRBD2. V trimming: 6 bases; J trimming: 2 bases; junction bases outside the gene matches: 11. CDR3 size: 16 residues. CDR1 and CDR2 (germline): DFQATT, SNEGSKA (reference sequence). CDR3 loop: CSAPDPSGGSTDTQYF. CDR3 DNA: TGCAGTGCGCCAGACCCTAGCGGGGGTTCCACAGATACGCAGTATTTT.

This clonotype has a handful of counts. The chain is built from TRBV20-1 and TRBJ2-3; no clear D gene. The CDR3 has 14 amino acids. V was shortened by 5 bases and J by 3 bases, with 15 bases between the two germline ends. Germline assignment: CDR1 DFQATT and CDR2 SNEGSKA (reference sequence). The CDR3 region has the DNA TGCAGTGCTTCAGACGGATTTCAGACAGATACGCAGTATTTT. Translated: CSASDGFQTDTQYF.

A remark on this clonotype: A much bigger clone sits one base away, suggesting this may be a read error. The chain recombines TRBV6-6 with TRBJ2-6; TRBD2 is a possible D gene (6 bases). This CDR3 is 14 amino acids long. V was trimmed by 8 bases and J by 2 bases, leaving 10 bases between them. Germline CDR1 reads MNHNY; CDR2 reads SVGAGI (reference sequence). The DNA for the CDR3 is TGTGCCAGCTGTTGGGGGGCTGGGGCCAACGTCCTGACTTTC. Residues: CASCWGAGANVLTF.

The V gene is TRBV6-1, the J gene TRBJ1-6; D is perhaps TRBD1 (5 bases). CDR1 MNHNS and CDR2 SASEGT come from the germline V gene. The V gene lost 1 base and the J gene lost 4 bases, with 8 bases spanning the gap. There are 15 residues in the CDR3. The CDR3 protein is CASSEETGYNSPLHF. As DNA, the CDR3 is TGTGCCAGCAGTGAAGAAACAGGTTATAATTCACCCCTCCACTTT.

This clonotype showed up many times. The chain joins TRBV7-6 to TRBJ2-1; D remains ambiguous. This CDR3 has 13 residues. CDR1 is SGHVS, CDR2 FNYEAQ, per germline. The V gene lost 3 bases and the J gene lost 5 bases, with 8 bases spanning the gap. The CDR3 protein is CASSLGYHNEQFF. CDR3 nucleotides: TGTGCCAGCAGCTTGGGGTATCACAATGAGCAGTTCTTC.

This clonotype was detected a few times. This sequence joins TRBV5-1 and TRBJ2-4; D not certain. CDR3 length equals 13 residues. The germline gives CDR1 SGHRS, CDR2 YFSETQ. V shed 0 bases and J shed 5 bases, with 6 bases lying between them. The CDR3 here is CASSLGPQNIQYF. The CDR3 nucleotides are TGCGCCAGCAGCTTGGGACCCCAAAACATTCAGTACTTC. The variable domain in full, completed from reference TRBV5-1 and TRBJ2-4, reads KAGVTQTPRYLIKTRGQQVTLSCSPISGHRSVSWYQQTPGQGLQFLFEYFSETQRNKGNFPGRFSGRQFSNSRSEMNVSTLELGDSALYLCASSLGPQNIQYFGAGTRLSVL.

This clonotype was counted ten times or more. The chain couples TRBV2 to TRBJ1-2, with unresolved D. The CDR3 runs to 13 residues. From germline, CDR1 is SNHLY and CDR2 FYNNEI. Trimming removed 7 bases at V and 8 bases at J, with 17 bases between. DNA of the CDR3: TGTGCCAGCACTGGAGAAGCCCTCGGAGGCTACACCTTC. Translated: CASTGEALGGYTF. Combining the CDR3 with reference TRBV2 and TRBJ1-2 gives the whole variable domain EPEVTQTPSHQVTQMGQEVILRCVPISNHLYFYWYRQILGQKVEFLVSFYNNEISEKSEIFDDQFSVERPDGSNFTLKIRSTKLEDSAMYFCASTGEALGGYTFGSGTRLTVV.

The gene calls are TRBV4-3 and TRBJ1-2; no clear D. CDR1 LGHNA and CDR2 YSLEER come from the germline V gene. This CDR3 comprises 16 residues. Trimming took 0 bases from V and 0 from J, leaving 11 bases between them. The DNA for the CDR3 is TGCGCCAGCAGCCAAGAGGGTACAAGAGCTAACTATGGCTACACCTTC. Translated, it gives CASSQEGTRANYGYTF.

In this sample, this clonotype turned up many times. This chain uses TRBV20-1 with TRBJ2-7; 7 nucleotides align to TRBD2. J lost 1 base, V lost 4 bases, and 7 bases had no gene match. Germline V gene lookup returns CDR1 DFQATT and CDR2 SNEGSKA (reference sequence). The CDR3 runs to 14 residues. Written as DNA, the CDR3 is TGCAGTGCTACACAAGCGGGACCGTCCTACGAGCAGTACTTC. Its translation: CSATQAGPSYEQYF.